This TCR beta chain emerged from a study of T cell repertoires in cytomegalovirus infection. Study at large: Shared public TCR beta signatures pointed to both CMV infection and a matching HLA type. Study-level results: Cumulative public TCR beta family frequency identified CMV carriers with the relevant HLA. The ex vivo response showed dominance by HLA-C-restricted CMV-specific TCR beta clonotypes.

Via MiXCR, TCRdb re-called the reads, giving one row per CDR3 protein. The table has around 350,000 distinct CDR3 sequences, around 18% seen once. A remark on this clonotype: Its antigen remains unknown.

V lost 4 bases and J 0 bases, leaving 10 bases between the germline ends. Germline values: CDR1 SEHNR, CDR2 FQNEAQ (reference sequence). The CDR3 contains 14 residues. Sequenced: PBMCs. The rearrangement links TRBV7-9 to TRBJ2-7; TRBD2 might be the D (5 bases). The sequence derives from a human donor in good health (CMV status not recorded). Some clones in this sample may be carry-over from other donors' samples. This CDR3 reads CASSSWTDSYEQYF. The CDR3 DNA follows: TGTGCCAGCAGCTCCTGGACTGACTCCTACGAGCAGTACTTC.